This TCR beta chain was captured by sequencing in a study of shared clonotypes between healthy human individuals. Study observations and caveats: Researchers found naive subsets generally carried larger estimated richness than memory subsets. Clonotypes that were shared across four donors made up around 5% of naive CD4 clonotypes.

Looked up from germline, CDR1 is WSHSY and CDR2 is SAAADI. The V gene lost 4 bases and the J gene lost 0 bases, with 7 bases spanning the gap. The CDR3 is 15 residues long. Profiling relied on immunoSEQ multiplex PCR, and the TCRdb table lists in-frame clones only, not all of them. The profile shows about 2.4 million clones, over 85% of them singletons. A word on this clone: Its antigen is not identified.

The source material was naive CD4+ T cells from PBMCs. Described subset: CD45RA+ positively selected. The source is a man aged 18 to 30 in good health. Some clones in this sample may be carry-over from other donors' samples. The chain uses TRBV10-2 and TRBJ2-6, with unresolved D. CDR3 nucleotide sequence: TGCGCCAGCAGTGTCTTGAACTCTGGGGCCAACGTCCTGACTTTC. Translating gives CASSVLNSGANVLTF.